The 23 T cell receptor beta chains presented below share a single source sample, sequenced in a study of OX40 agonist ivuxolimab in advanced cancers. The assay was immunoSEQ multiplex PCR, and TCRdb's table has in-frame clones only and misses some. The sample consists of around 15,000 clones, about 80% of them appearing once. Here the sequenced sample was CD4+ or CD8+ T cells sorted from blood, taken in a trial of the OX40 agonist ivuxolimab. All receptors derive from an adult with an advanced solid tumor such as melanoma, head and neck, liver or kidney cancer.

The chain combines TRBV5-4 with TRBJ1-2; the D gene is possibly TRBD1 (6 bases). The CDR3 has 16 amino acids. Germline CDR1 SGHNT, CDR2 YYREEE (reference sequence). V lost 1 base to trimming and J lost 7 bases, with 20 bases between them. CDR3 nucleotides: TGTGCCAGCAGCTTGTCTCAGGGGCCGCCCTTTGGTGGCTACACCTTC. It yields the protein CASSLSQGPPFGGYTF.

CDR3 sequence: CASSFGGVETQYF. In nucleotides, the CDR3 is TGTGCCAGCAGCTTTGGTGGTGTAGAGACCCAGTACTTC. V and J are TRBV11-2 and TRBJ2-5; no firm D call. The CDR3 has 13 amino acids. Deletions cut 3 bases from V and 4 bases from J, with 9 bases between. Germline values: CDR1 SGHAT, CDR2 FQNNGV. Supplemented by reference TRBV11-2 and TRBJ2-5, the full variable domain reads EAGVAQSPRYKIIEKRQSVAFWCNPISGHATLYWYQQILGQGPKLLIQFQNNGVVDDSQLPKDRFSAERLKGVDSTLKIQPAKLEDSAVYLCASSFGGVETQYFGPGTRLLVL.

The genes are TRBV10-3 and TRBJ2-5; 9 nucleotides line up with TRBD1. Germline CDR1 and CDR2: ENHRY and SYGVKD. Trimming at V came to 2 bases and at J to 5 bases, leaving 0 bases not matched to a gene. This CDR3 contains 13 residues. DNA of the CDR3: TGTGCCATCAGTGAGGGACAGGGGGAGACCCAGTACTTC. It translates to CAISEGQGETQYF.

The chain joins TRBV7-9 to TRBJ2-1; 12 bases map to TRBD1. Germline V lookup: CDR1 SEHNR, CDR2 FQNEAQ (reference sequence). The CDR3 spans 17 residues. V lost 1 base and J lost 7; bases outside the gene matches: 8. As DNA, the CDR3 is TGTGCCAGCAGCTTAGGCCCGGGACAGGGGGCGAGGAATGAGCAGTTCTTC. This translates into CASSLGPGQGARNEQFF.

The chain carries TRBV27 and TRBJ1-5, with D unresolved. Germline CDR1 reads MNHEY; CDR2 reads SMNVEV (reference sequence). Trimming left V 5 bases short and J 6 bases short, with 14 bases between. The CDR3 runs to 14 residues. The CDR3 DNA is TGTGCCAGCAGTCTATTTTCGACGGCTCAGCCCCAGCATTTT. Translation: CASSLFSTAQPQHF.

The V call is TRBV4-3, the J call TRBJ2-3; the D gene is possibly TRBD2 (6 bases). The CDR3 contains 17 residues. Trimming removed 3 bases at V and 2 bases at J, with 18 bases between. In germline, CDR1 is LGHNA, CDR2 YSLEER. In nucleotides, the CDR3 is TGCGCCAGCAGCCAGGAAATGTTAGCGGAATACACAGATACGCAGTATTTT. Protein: CASSQEMLAEYTDTQYF.

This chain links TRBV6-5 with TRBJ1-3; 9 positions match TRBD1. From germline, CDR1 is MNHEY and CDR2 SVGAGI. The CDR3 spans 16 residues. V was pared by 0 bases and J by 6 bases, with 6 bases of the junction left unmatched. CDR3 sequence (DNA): TGTGCCAGCAGTTACTCTGGGACAGGGCGTCTAAACACCATATATTTT. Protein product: CASSYSGTGRLNTIYF.

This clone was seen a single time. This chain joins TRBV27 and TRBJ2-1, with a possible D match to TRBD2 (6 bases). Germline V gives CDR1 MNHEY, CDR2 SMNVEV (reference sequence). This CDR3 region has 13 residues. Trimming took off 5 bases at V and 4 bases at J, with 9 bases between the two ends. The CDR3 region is CASSRDSYNEQFF. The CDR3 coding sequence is TGTGCCAGCAGTAGGGACTCGTACAATGAGCAGTTCTTC.

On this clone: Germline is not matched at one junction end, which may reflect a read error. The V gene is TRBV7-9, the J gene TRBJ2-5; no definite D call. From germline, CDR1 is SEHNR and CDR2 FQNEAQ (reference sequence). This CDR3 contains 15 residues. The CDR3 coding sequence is TGCGCCAGCAGCCAAGGGCAAAGGACGGCAGAGACCCAGTACTTC. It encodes CASSQGQRTAETQYF.

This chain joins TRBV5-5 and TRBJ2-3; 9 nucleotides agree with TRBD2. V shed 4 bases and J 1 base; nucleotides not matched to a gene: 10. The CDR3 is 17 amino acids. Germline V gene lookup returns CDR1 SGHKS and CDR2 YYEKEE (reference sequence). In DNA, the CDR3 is TGTGCCAGCAGCGGCCATCAGCGGGGGGTCCGCACAGATACGCAGTATTTT. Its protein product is CASSGHQRGVRTDTQYF.

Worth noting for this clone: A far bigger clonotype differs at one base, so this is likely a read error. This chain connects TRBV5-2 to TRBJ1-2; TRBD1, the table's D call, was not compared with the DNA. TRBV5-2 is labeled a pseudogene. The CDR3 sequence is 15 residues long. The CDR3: CASSQPGQGGYGYTF. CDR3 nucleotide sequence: TGTGCCAGCAGCCAACCGGGACAGGGTGGTTATGGCTACACCTTC.

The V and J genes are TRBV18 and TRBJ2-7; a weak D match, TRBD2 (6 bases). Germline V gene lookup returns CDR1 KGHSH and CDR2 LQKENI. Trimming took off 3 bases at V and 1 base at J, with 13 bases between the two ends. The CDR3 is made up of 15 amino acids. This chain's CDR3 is CASSPPGLESYEQYF. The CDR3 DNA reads TGTGCCAGCTCACCGCCGGGACTCGAGTCCTACGAGCAGTACTTC.

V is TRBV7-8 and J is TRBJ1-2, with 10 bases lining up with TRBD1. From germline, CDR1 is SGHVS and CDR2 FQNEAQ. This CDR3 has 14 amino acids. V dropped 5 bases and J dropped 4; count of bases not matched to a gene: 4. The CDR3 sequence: CASSPGQGGYGYTF. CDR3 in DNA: TGTGCCAGCAGCCCCGGACAGGGGGGCTATGGCTACACCTTC.

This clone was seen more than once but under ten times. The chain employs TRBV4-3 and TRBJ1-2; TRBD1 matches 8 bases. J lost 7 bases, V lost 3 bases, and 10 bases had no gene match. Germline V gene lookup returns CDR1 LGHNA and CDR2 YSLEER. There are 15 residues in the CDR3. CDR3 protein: CASSHVLQGVFGYTF. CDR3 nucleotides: TGCGCCAGCAGCCACGTATTACAGGGGGTTTTTGGCTACACCTTC.

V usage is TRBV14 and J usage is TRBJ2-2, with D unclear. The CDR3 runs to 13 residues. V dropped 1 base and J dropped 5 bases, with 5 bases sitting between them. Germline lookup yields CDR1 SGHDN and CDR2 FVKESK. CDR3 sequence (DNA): TGTGCCAGCAGCCAAGTGAAGACCGGGGAGCTGTTTTTT. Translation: CASSQVKTGELFF.

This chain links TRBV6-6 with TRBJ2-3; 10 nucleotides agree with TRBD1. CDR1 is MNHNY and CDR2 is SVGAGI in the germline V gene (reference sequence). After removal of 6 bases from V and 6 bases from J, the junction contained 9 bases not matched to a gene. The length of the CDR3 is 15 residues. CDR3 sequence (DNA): TGTGCCAGCAGGTCACCCGAGACAGGGGGCGATACGCAGTATTTT. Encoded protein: CASRSPETGGDTQYF.

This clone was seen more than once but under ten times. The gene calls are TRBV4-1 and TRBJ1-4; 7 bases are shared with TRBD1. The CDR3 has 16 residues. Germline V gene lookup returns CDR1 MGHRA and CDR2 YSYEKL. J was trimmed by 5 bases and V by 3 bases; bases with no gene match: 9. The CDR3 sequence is CASSHRDRVVNEKLFF. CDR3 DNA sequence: TGCGCCAGCAGCCACCGCGACAGGGTAGTGAATGAAAAACTGTTTTTT.

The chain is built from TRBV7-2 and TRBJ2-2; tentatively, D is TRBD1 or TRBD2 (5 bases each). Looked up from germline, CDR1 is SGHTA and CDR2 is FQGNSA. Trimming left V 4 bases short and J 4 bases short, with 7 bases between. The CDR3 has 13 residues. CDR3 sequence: CASSSGPTGELFF. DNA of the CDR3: TGTGCCAGCAGCTCGGGGCCCACCGGGGAGCTGTTTTTT.

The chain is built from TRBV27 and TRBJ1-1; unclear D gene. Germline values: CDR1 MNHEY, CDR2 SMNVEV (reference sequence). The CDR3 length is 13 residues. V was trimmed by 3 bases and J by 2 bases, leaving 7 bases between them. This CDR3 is CASSFSRNTEAFF. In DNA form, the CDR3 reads TGTGCCAGCAGTTTCTCTCGAAACACTGAAGCTTTCTTT.

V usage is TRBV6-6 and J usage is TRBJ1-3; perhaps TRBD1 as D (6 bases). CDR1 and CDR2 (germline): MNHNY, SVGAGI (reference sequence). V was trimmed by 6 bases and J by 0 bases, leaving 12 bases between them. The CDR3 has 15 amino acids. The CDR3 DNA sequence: TGTGCCAGCAGGGACAGCCTACGCTCTGGAAACACCATATATTTT. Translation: CASRDSLRSGNTIYF.

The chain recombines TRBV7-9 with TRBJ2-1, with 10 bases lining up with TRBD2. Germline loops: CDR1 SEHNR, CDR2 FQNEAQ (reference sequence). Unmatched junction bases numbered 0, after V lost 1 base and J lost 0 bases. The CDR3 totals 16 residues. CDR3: CASSLVAGGSYNEQFF. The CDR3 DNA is TGTGCCAGCAGCTTAGTAGCGGGGGGCTCCTACAATGAGCAGTTCTTC.

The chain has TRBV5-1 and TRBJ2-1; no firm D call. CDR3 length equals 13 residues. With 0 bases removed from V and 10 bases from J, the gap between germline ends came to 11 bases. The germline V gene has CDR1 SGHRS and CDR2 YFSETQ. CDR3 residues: CASSLAPVGEQFF. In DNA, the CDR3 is TGCGCCAGCAGCTTGGCCCCGGTGGGGGAGCAGTTCTTC.

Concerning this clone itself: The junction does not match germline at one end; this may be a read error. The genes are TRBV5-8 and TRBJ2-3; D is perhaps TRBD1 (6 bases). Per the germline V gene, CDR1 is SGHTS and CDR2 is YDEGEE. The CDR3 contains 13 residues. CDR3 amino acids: CASSFGGTPPLDF. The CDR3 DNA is TGTGCCAGCAGCTTCGGTGGGACACCCCCGTTGGATTTT.